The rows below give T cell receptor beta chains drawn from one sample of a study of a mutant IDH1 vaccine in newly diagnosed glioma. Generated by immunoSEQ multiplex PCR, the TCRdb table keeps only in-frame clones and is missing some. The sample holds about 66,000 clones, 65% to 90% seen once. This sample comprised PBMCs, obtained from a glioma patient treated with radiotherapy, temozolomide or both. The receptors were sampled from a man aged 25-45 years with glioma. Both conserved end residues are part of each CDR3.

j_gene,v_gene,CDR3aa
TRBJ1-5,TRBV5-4,CASSRGGGPQHF
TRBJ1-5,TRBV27,CASSSMGQGVSQPQHF
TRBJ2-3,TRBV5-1,CASSSTGVTDTQYF
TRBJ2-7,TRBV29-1,CSVGTGAPYEQYF
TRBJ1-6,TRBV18,CASSPPQGGESPLHF
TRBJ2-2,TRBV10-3,CAISENKLAAGELFF
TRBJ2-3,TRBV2,CASGEEGGLNTDTQYF
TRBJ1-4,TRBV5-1,CASSLTATNEKLFF
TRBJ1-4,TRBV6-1,CASRTAGQRNEKLFF
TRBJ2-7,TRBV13,CASSVGLAGVVYEQYF
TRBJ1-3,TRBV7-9,CASSLVVSGNTIYF
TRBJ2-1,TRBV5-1,CASSSGHQYNEQFF
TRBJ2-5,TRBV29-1,CSVESETSGVPLGETQYF
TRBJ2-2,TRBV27,CASSLKFTGELFF
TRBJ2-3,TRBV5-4,CASSFLSVTTDTQYF
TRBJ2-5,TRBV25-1,CASSPLGPSTQYF
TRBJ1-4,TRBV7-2,CASSLEGGRGGEKLFF
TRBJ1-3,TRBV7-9,CASSLVGGVSGDTIYF
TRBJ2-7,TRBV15,CATSRDRRSYEQYF
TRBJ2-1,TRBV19,CASQGAYSYNEQFF
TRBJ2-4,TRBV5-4,CASSLSVGDIQYF
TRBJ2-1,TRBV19,CASSIDLAGRYNEQFF
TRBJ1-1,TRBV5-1,CASSLDRGLNAFF
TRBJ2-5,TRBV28,CASSLQGAETQYF
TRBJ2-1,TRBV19,CASSISEGPSYNEQFF
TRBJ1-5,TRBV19,CATSDRVSQPQHF
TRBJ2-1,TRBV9,CASSTRRGSGTGSYNEQFF
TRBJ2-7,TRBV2,CASLDSSYEQYF
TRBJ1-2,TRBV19,CASSMGQRNYGYTF
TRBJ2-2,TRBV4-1,CASREGWLGVRGTGELFF
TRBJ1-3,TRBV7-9,CASSLADRTYTIYF
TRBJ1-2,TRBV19,CASSTKTAPTGRGGYTF
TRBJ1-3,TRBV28,CATGDILSGNTIYF